The clone carrying this T cell receptor (beta chain) has more than one count but fewer than ten. Antigen specificity is unknown. This entry is derived from a study of CD8 T cells in ankylosing spondylitis. Study-level findings and limits: Disease-linked clones were CD8+ and relatively rare in peripheral blood. Seemingly characteristic of ankylosing spondylitis blood was a TCR beta motif consisting of about 8 highly homologous variants. Within matched ankylosing spondylitis synovial fluid, disease-linked clones were reportedly significantly enriched.

With molecular barcodes, quantitative 5'-RACE was used to make the TCR beta libraries. TCRdb re-called the 5' RACE reads through MiXCR, storing one row per CDR3 protein. The table has under 850,000 distinct CDR3 sequences, 15% to 20% seen once; the top ten hold about 20%. The CDR3 consists of 15 residues. V was clipped by 4 bases and J by 2 bases, with 13 bases between them. What was sequenced was blood, either unsorted or a sorted T cell fraction (not recorded which). V usage is TRBV12-3 or TRBV12-4 and J usage is TRBJ2-3; no definite D call. This TCR derives from a male donor with ankylosing spondylitis. Here the CDR3 DNA reads TGTGCCAGCAGTTGGCACGGAATAAACACAGATACGCAGTATTTT. It is translated as CASSWHGINTDTQYF.